This T cell receptor (beta chain) was retrieved from a study of vaccination and CD4 T cells after COVID-19. Study context: The peptides that stimulated the cells were overlapping spike peptides from SARS-CoV-2, HCoV-NL63, HCoV-OC43 and HCoV-229E.

Of note for this clonotype: Its antigen is unidentified.

The Oncomine TCR Beta short-read assay generated sequence data from the DNA of cultured CD4+ T cells. A single record per CDR3 protein comes from TCRdb applying MiXCR to the PCR reads. The data contain approximately 20,000 distinct CDR3 sequences, under 80% of them singletons. Treatment: roughly 11-day PBMC culture with coronavirus spike peptide pools or control peptides (ViraFEST assay). ViraFEST relied on peptide pools to expand antigen-specific T cells; the TCRs were sequenced afterward. With about nine days of culture completed, CD4+ T cells were isolated by negative selection. The TCR comes from a human donor who had recovered from COVID-19. Input material: CD4+ T cells from blood, cultured in vitro.

The CDR3 spells CASSEQKGFNTGELFF. The CDR3 DNA sequence: TGTGCCAGCAGTGAACAAAAAGGGTTCAACACCGGGGAGCTGTTTTTT. This chain uses TRBV2 with TRBJ2-2; D gene unclear. CDR1 and CDR2 (germline): SNHLY, FYNNEI. The CDR3 loop spans 16 amino acids. The V and J ends lost 2 bases and 2 bases respectively, with 12 bases between them.